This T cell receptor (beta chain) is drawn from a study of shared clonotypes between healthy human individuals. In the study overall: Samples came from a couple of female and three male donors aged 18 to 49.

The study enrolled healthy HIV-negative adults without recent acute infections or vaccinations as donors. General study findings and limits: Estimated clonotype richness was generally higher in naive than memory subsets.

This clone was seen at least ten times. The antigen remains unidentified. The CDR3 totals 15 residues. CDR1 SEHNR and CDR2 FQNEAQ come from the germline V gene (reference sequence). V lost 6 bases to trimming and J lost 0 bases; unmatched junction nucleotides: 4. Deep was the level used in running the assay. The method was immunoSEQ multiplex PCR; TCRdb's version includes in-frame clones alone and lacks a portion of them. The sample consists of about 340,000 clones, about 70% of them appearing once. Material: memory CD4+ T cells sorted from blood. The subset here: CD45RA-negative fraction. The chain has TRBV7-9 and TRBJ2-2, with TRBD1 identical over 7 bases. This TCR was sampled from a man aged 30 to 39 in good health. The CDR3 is CASRPGTANTGELFF. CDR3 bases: TGTGCCAGCAGGCCCGGGACAGCGAACACCGGGGAGCTGTTTTTT.